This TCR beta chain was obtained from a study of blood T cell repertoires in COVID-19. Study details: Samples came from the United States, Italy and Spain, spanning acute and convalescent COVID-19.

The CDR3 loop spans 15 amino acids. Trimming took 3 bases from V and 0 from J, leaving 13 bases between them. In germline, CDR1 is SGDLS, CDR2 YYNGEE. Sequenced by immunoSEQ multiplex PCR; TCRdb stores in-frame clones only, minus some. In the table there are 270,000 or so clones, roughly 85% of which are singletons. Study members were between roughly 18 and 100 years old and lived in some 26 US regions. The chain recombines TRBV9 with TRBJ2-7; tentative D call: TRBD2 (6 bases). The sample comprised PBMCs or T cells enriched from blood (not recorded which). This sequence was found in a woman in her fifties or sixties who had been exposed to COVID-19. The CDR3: CASSAGGASSYEQYF. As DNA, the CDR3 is TGTGCCAGCAGCGCCGGGGGAGCTAGCTCCTACGAGCAGTACTTC. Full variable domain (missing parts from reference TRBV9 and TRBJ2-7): DSGVTQTPKHLITATGQRVTLRCSPRSGDLSVYWYQQSLDQGLQFLIQYYNGEERAKGNILERFSAQQFPDLHSELNLSSLELGDSALYFCASSAGGASSYEQYFGPGTRLTVT.